This T cell receptor (beta chain) was retrieved from a study of OX40 agonist ivuxolimab in advanced cancers. At the level of the study: Partial responses were recorded for three patients, including one with hepatocellular carcinoma and two with cutaneous melanoma.

Produced via immunoSEQ multiplex PCR; TCRdb's table is partial and in-frame only. Of about 88,000 clones in the sample, more than 80% were seen once. A single count supports this clone. The target antigen is unknown. CDR3 length equals 16 residues. From germline, CDR1 is SGHVS and CDR2 FQNEAQ. V was shortened by 5 bases and J by 12 bases, with 26 bases between the two germline ends. Study-level points and caveats: The CD4+ and CD8+ T cells in the blood had expanded clonally by week 6 at 0.1 to 3.0 mg/kg. Undetermined was the antigen specificity of the expanded peripheral T cells.

Researchers took blood at baseline, on cycle 4 day 1, and on cycle 7 day 1. The rearrangement joins TRBV7-8 to TRBJ2-4; D is perhaps TRBD1 (6 bases). Material: CD4+ or CD8+ T cells sorted from blood, obtained in a trial of the OX40 agonist ivuxolimab. The source is an adult with an advanced solid tumor such as melanoma, head and neck, liver or kidney cancer. The CDR3 loop is CASSALRVSTGPDQYF. For the CDR3, the DNA is TGTGCCAGCAGCGCCCTAAGGGTATCAACAGGGCCAGATCAGTACTTC.